The 9 T cell receptor beta chains below come from one sample, sequenced in a study of T cell repertoires in cytomegalovirus infection. Each CDR3 protein is one row after TCRdb ran MiXCR on the reads. Among around 550,000 distinct CDR3 sequences listed, 26% were seen once. Sample: PBMCs. Receptors were obtained from a human donor in good health (CMV status not recorded). Some clones in this sample may be carry-over from other donors' samples.

Many counts were recorded for this clonotype. This rearrangement joins TRBV7-2 to TRBJ1-6; 9 nucleotides align to TRBD1. The V gene end was trimmed by 5 bases and the J gene end by 0 bases; junction bases not matched to a gene: 5. Germline CDR1 reads SGHTA; CDR2 reads FQGNSA. This CDR3 comprises 17 residues. CDR3 residues: CASSTRDRASYNSPLHF. The CDR3, as DNA: TGTGCCAGCAGCACCCGGGACAGGGCCTCCTATAATTCACCCCTCCACTTT. The full variable domain, its missing parts supplied by reference TRBV7-2 and TRBJ1-6, is GAGVSQSPSNKVTEKGKDVELRCDPISGHTALYWYRQSLGQGLEFLIYFQGNSAPDKSGLPSDRFSAERTGGSVSTLTIQRTQQEDSAVYLCASSTRDRASYNSPLHFGNGTRLTVT.

This clonotype turned up a few times. The chain recombines TRBV27 with TRBJ2-5; D might be TRBD2 (5 bases). The CDR3 is 12 residues long. V was trimmed by 6 bases and J by 5 bases, leaving 10 bases between them. The germline V gene encodes CDR1 MNHEY and CDR2 SMNVEV (reference sequence). The CDR3 nucleotides are TGTGCCAGCAGAAGAGGGTGGGAGACCCAGTACTTC. It codes for CASRRGWETQYF.

V gene TRBV5-1 combines with J gene TRBJ2-5; D not resolved. Trimming shortened V by 4 bases and J by 2 bases, and 15 bases separated the two germline ends. Germline V gene sequence: CDR1 SGHRS, CDR2 YFSETQ. The CDR3 spans 15 residues. The CDR3 is CASSQSGPLQETQYF. The CDR3 DNA sequence: TGCGCCAGCAGCCAATCGGGCCCGCTTCAAGAGACCCAGTACTTC.

V and J are TRBV6-1 and TRBJ1-1, with D unclear. The CDR3 contains 15 residues. Germline CDR1 reads MNHNS; CDR2 reads SASEGT. Trimming pared 1 base from V and 1 base from J, leaving 10 bases between. CDR3 region: CASSEDRAKNTEAFF. CDR3 nucleotides: TGTGCCAGCAGTGAAGATCGGGCCAAGAACACTGAAGCTTTCTTT.

The chain couples TRBV28 to TRBJ2-2; TRBD2 is a possible D gene (5 bases). The V end was cut by 4 bases, the J end by 5 bases, with 17 bases between. CDR3 size: 16 residues. Germline V lookup: CDR1 MDHEN, CDR2 SYDVKM. Here the CDR3 DNA reads TGTGCCAGCAGTTCGCGGGCCAACATGCGTACCGGGGAGCTGTTTTTT. It encodes CASSSRANMRTGELFF.

This chain joins TRBV12-3 or TRBV12-4 and TRBJ2-1, with D unclear. The CDR3 loop spans 13 amino acids. V was trimmed by 3 bases and J by 6 bases, leaving 9 bases between them. The CDR3 spells CASSFEAFNEQFF. CDR3 coding DNA: TGTGCCAGCAGTTTTGAGGCTTTCAATGAGCAGTTCTTC.

The gene calls are TRBV7-3 and TRBJ2-1, with TRBD2 matching over 9 bases. Germline V gene lookup returns CDR1 SGHTA and CDR2 FQGTGA. After removal of 4 bases from V and 2 bases from J, the junction contained 9 bases not matched to a gene. This CDR3 is 17 amino acids long. The CDR3 sequence is CASSSGWAGGPYNEQFF. CDR3 bases: TGTGCCAGCAGCTCCGGGTGGGCGGGAGGGCCCTACAATGAGCAGTTCTTC.

This clonotype came up a few times. The chain employs TRBV19 and TRBJ2-2, with 9 bases aligning to TRBD1. Germline V lookup: CDR1 LNHDA, CDR2 SQIVND (reference sequence). Trimming at V came to 6 bases and at J to 7 bases, leaving 9 bases not matched to a gene. This CDR3 is 15 amino acids long. CDR3 loop: CASSIGTGPNGELFF. The CDR3 region has the DNA TGTGCCAGTAGCATCGGGACAGGGCCGAACGGGGAGCTGTTTTTT.

This clonotype was seen more than once but under ten times. This chain joins TRBV19 and TRBJ2-4; D is undetermined. CDR1 LNHDA and CDR2 SQIVND come from the germline V gene (reference sequence). This CDR3 contains 15 residues. Trimming left V 4 bases short and J 0 bases short, with 10 bases between. The CDR3 DNA sequence: TGTGCCAGTAGTAAAGACGCCGGAGCCAAAAACATTCAGTACTTC. This codes for CASSKDAGAKNIQYF.